This TCR beta chain was recorded in a study of graft-versus-host responses after intestinal transplantation. Study as a whole: Recipients had multivisceral, liver-intestinal, or isolated intestinal transplants. Anti-thymocyte globulin induction was given to all recipients, followed by tacrolimus and steroids for around three years. Points from the study as a whole: GvH clonotypes were identified within recipient marrow, with a subset emerging first in ileum or blood.

This clone was seen only once. Its antigen is not identified. The V and J ends lost 5 bases and 0 bases respectively, with 8 bases between them. Germline CDR1 is SGHRS and CDR2 is YFSETQ. The CDR3 spans 14 residues. Assay used: immunoSEQ multiplex PCR; TCRdb lists only in-frame clones, some missing. The repertoire holds about 26,000 clones, with roughly 87% as singletons. Sequenced here: unstimulated CD4+ T cells sorted from spleen or lymph node cells, sampled before intestinal transplant. The TCR was taken from a human donor who received an intestinal transplant. The chain uses TRBV5-1 and TRBJ2-2; D not certain. The CDR3 loop is CASRGTANTGELFF. The CDR3 DNA reads TGCGCCAGCAGAGGAACAGCGAACACCGGGGAGCTGTTTTTT.